These 26 T cell receptor beta chains were all obtained from the same sample, sequenced in a study of T cells in Graves' hyperthyroidism and ophthalmopathy. Authors of the study amplified TCR beta CDR3 regions from RNA transcripts. HTBI primers were the set used in a first-round RT-PCR of the TCR CDR3. TCRdb processed the multiplex PCR reads anew with MiXCR; each CDR3 protein has one entry. The sample lists some 600,000 distinct CDR3 sequences; about 14% were seen once. Sequencing input: blood. The receptors originated from a woman aged 25-40 years with Graves' hyperthyroidism that later progressed to Graves' ophthalmopathy.

The V gene is TRBV3-1, the J gene TRBJ2-7, with 10 positions matching TRBD1. CDR1 LGHDT and CDR2 YNNKEL come from the germline V gene (reference sequence). V trimming: 3 bases; J trimming: 4 bases; junction bases outside the gene matches: 6. The CDR3 has 15 residues. In DNA, the CDR3 is TGTGCCAGCAGCCAGGTGACAGGGGGCCGGTACGAGCAGTACTTC. It yields the protein CASSQVTGGRYEQYF.

This chain uses TRBV19 with TRBJ1-1, with 10 positions matching TRBD1. CDR1 and CDR2 (germline): LNHDA, SQIVND (reference sequence). The CDR3 spans 12 residues. This CDR3 reads CSTGTGATEAFF. CDR3 DNA sequence: TGTTCAACCGGGACAGGGGCCACTGAAGCTTTCTTT. The full variable domain, with the rest looked up from reference TRBV19 and TRBJ1-1, is DGGITQSPKYLFRKEGQNVTLSCEQNLNHDAMYWYRQDPGQGLRLIYYSQIVNDFQKGDIAEGYSVSREKKESFPLTVTSAQKNPTAFYLCSTGTGATEAFFGQGTRLTVV.

This chain links TRBV4-1 with TRBJ2-3, with D tentatively TRBD2 (5 bases). V lost 1 base and J lost 6, with 11 bases in between. The CDR3 totals 14 residues. Looked up from germline, CDR1 is MGHRA and CDR2 is YSYEKL. As DNA, the CDR3 is TGCGCCAGCAGCCAAGTGGGAGTTGGGGATACGCAGTATTTT. This encodes CASSQVGVGDTQYF.

This clonotype appeared many times. V usage is TRBV20-1 and J usage is TRBJ1-5; no firm D call. Germline CDR1 DFQATT, CDR2 SNEGSKA (reference sequence). The CDR3 loop spans 15 amino acids. V dropped 5 bases and J dropped 2 bases, with 16 bases sitting between them. CDR3 amino acids: CSAPTTLGRNQPQHF. In DNA form, the CDR3 reads TGCAGTGCTCCTACAACCTTAGGGCGCAATCAGCCCCAGCATTTT.

The rearrangement uses TRBV9 and TRBJ1-2, with TRBD1 identical over 9 bases. The V and J ends lost 0 bases and 7 bases, in that order; junction bases with no gene match: 4. The CDR3 sequence is 14 residues long. Germline CDR1 reads SGDLS; CDR2 reads YYNGEE. In nucleotides, the CDR3 is TGTGCCAGCAGCGTAGCTACACAGGGGGCTGGCTACACCTTC. Translated, it gives CASSVATQGAGYTF.

This clonotype was picked up many times. V usage is TRBV20-1 and J usage is TRBJ2-5; 12 bases map to TRBD2. Germline trimming cut 6 bases from V and 5 bases from J; bases unmatched to any gene: 10. The germline V gene encodes CDR1 DFQATT and CDR2 SNEGSKA (reference sequence). The CDR3 covers 15 residues. The CDR3 spells CSALAGGQLGETQYF. CDR3 in DNA: TGCAGTGCACTAGCGGGAGGCCAACTGGGGGAGACCCAGTACTTC.

In the case of this clonotype: The germline gene is not matched at one end of the junction; a read error may be the cause. This chain joins TRBV28 and TRBJ2-5, with D perhaps assigned TRBD1 or TRBD2 (6 bases each). CDR3 length: 15 amino acids. Germline V CDR1 and CDR2: MDHEN, SYDVKM. The CDR3 sequence: CAGSLIGGLGETQYF. DNA of the CDR3: TGTGCCGGCAGTTTAATAGGGGGGCTGGGAGAGACCCAGTACTTC.

This clonotype was detected only a few times. This CDR3 reads CASSLDSTSNEQFF. The CDR3 DNA follows: TGTGCCAGCAGCTTGGATTCGACCAGTAATGAGCAGTTCTTC. V usage is TRBV5-5 and J usage is TRBJ2-1; no firm D call. The V gene's germline CDR1 is SGHKS and CDR2 YYEKEE (reference sequence). The germline V and J ends were trimmed by 0 bases and 7 bases, with 11 bases remaining between them. The CDR3 length is 14 residues.

This clonotype was picked up a small number of times. This sequence joins TRBV3-1 and TRBJ1-6; no firm D call. Per the germline V gene, CDR1 is LGHDT and CDR2 is YNNKEL (reference sequence). V lost 0 bases and J 10 bases, leaving 10 bases between the germline ends. The CDR3 has 14 residues. The CDR3 DNA follows: TGTGCCAGCAGCCAAGAAAGTAGGTCGTCACCCCTCCACTTT. Protein sequence: CASSQESRSSPLHF.

This clonotype occurred many times. The J gene is TRBJ1-3, the V gene TRBV28; D is undetermined. This CDR3 has 15 amino acids. The germline V gene has CDR1 MDHEN and CDR2 SYDVKM. Deletions cut 3 bases from V and 0 bases from J, with 9 bases between. CDR3 coding DNA: TGTGCCAGCAGTTTTGTTGGAGGCTCTGGAAACACCATATATTTT. Protein: CASSFVGGSGNTIYF. The full variable domain, rest sourced from reference TRBV28 and TRBJ1-3, is DVKVTQSSRYLVKRTGEKVFLECVQDMDHENMFWYRQDPGLGLRLIYFSYDVKMKEKGDIPEGYSVSREKKERFSLILESASTNQTSMYLCASSFVGGSGNTIYFGEGSWLTVV.

This clonotype was seen repeatedly, ten times or more. The gene calls are TRBV5-1 and TRBJ2-2; TRBD1 or TRBD2 may be the D gene (6 bases each). V was clipped by 6 bases and J by 4 bases, with 16 bases between them. The CDR3 loop spans 15 amino acids. Per germline, CDR1 SGHRS and CDR2 YFSETQ. CDR3 coding DNA: TGCGCCAGCAACAGGGAGGTAGTAGGCACCGGGGAGCTGTTTTTT. Its protein is CASNREVVGTGELFF.

This clonotype was observed many times. The rearrangement links TRBV20-1 to TRBJ1-5, with D perhaps TRBD1 (6 bases). The germline V gene has CDR1 DFQATT and CDR2 SNEGSKA (reference sequence). CDR3 length equals 14 residues. The V and J ends lost 5 bases and 3 bases respectively, with 14 bases between them. The CDR3 DNA follows: TGCAGTGCTGCGGGACAAGACCTCAATCAGCCCCAGCATTTT. This encodes CSAAGQDLNQPQHF.

With respect to this clonotype: At one end, the junction sequence differs from germline, possibly due to a read error. The genes are TRBV5-1 and TRBJ1-1, with D maybe TRBD1 (5 bases). The CDR3 consists of 17 residues. CDR1 SGHRS and CDR2 YFSETQ come from the germline V gene. CDR3 nucleotide sequence: TGCGCCAGCAGCTTGGCGGTGGGGGGTTCCATGAACATTGAAGCTTTCTTT. Translating gives CASSLAVGGSMNIEAFF.

This clonotype was recorded many times. The chain recombines TRBV7-9 with TRBJ1-2, with 7 bases lining up with TRBD1. V was pared by 6 bases and J by 5 bases, with 6 bases of the junction left unmatched. This CDR3 has 13 residues. Per the germline V gene, CDR1 is SEHNR and CDR2 is FQNEAQ (reference sequence). The CDR3 region has the DNA TGTGCCAGCAGTTTACCAGGGGGTTATGGCTACACCTTC. This encodes CASSLPGGYGYTF.

This clonotype has at least ten counts. This chain connects TRBV6-1 to TRBJ1-1, with D maybe TRBD1 (5 bases). The CDR3 has 13 residues. CDR1 and CDR2 from the germline V gene are MNHNS and SASEGT. The V end was cut by 2 bases, the J end by 13 bases, with 17 bases between. The CDR3 here is CASSESGGALGFF. The CDR3 region has the DNA TGTGCCAGCAGTGAATCGGGGGGTGCGCTCGGTTTCTTT.

This clonotype was seen a few times. The CDR3 DNA reads as TGCGCCAGCAGCTTATCCAGGTTAAACACCGGGGAGCTGTTTTTT. Translating gives CASSLSRLNTGELFF. The genes are TRBV5-1 and TRBJ2-2, with D unclear. V dropped 2 bases and J dropped 2 bases, with 10 bases sitting between them. The CDR3 length is 15 residues. Germline V gene data show CDR1 as SGHRS and CDR2 as YFSETQ.

This clonotype was observed a few times. This chain's CDR3 is CASSQTPSGRAPDTQYF. CDR3 sequence (DNA): TGTGCCAGCAGCCAAACCCCCAGCGGGAGGGCCCCAGATACGCAGTATTTT. The chain uses TRBV7-9 and TRBJ2-3, with 10 positions matching TRBD2. The junction had 12 bases not matched to a gene; V was cut back by 5 bases and J by 4 bases. Germline V CDR1 and CDR2: SEHNR, FQNEAQ (reference sequence). The CDR3 is 17 residues long. Full variable domain (remainder filled in from reference TRBV7-9 and TRBJ2-3): DTGVSQNPRHKITKRGQNVTFRCDPISEHNRLYWYRQTLGQGPEFLTYFQNEAQLEKSRLLSDRFSAERPKGSFSTLEIQRTEQGDSAMYLCASSQTPSGRAPDTQYFGPGTRLTVL.

This clonotype was picked up a small number of times. This chain uses TRBV10-3 with TRBJ2-2; TRBD1 aligns across 8 bases. Germline assignment: CDR1 ENHRY and CDR2 SYGVKD. The V segment lost 8 bases and the J segment 6 bases; nucleotides outside the gene matches: 5. CDR3 length equals 13 residues. CDR3 coding DNA: TGTGCCATCGGAGACAGGGGTTCCGGGGAGCTGTTTTTT. Translating it yields CAIGDRGSGELFF.

This clonotype has at least ten counts. The rearrangement uses TRBV27 and TRBJ1-5, with 7 bases that match TRBD1. Germline V gene lookup returns CDR1 MNHEY and CDR2 SMNVEV (reference sequence). The CDR3 covers 17 residues. V trimming: 8 bases; J trimming: 0 bases; junction bases outside the gene matches: 13. CDR3 sequence (DNA): TGTGCCAGCTCCCCCTGGGGGACAGCCTATAGCAATCAGCCCCAGCATTTT. This gives the protein CASSPWGTAYSNQPQHF.

This clonotype came up many times. The V call is TRBV11-3, the J call TRBJ2-3; 9 positions match TRBD1. This CDR3 is 13 amino acids long. Trimming cost V 7 bases and J 3 bases; bases outside gene matches: 2. CDR1 and CDR2 (germline): SGHNT, YENEEA. Written as DNA, the CDR3 is TGTGCCAGCAAGGGACAGGGTACAGATACGCAGTATTTT. This sequence encodes CASKGQGTDTQYF. Looking up the rest from reference TRBV11-3 and TRBJ2-3 gives the full variable domain: EAGVVQSPRYKIIEKKQPVAFWCNPISGHNTLYWYLQNLGQGPELLIRYENEEAVDDSQLPKDRFSAERLKGVDSTLKIQPAELGDSAVYLCASKGQGTDTQYFGPGTRLTVL.

This chain links TRBV6-1 with TRBJ2-3; 10 bases fit TRBD2. The CDR3 runs to 15 residues. The V gene's germline CDR1 is MNHNS and CDR2 SASEGT. V shed 6 bases and J 5 bases; nucleotides not matched to a gene: 8. CDR3 loop: CASSSPGLAKDTQYF. The CDR3 DNA is TGTGCCAGCAGCTCCCCGGGACTAGCGAAAGATACGCAGTATTTT.

This clonotype was counted between two and nine times. The chain couples TRBV19 to TRBJ1-4; 9 bases match TRBD1. Trimming took 3 bases from V and 7 from J; bases not matched to a gene: 3. The CDR3 sequence is 14 residues long. The germline gives CDR1 LNHDA, CDR2 SQIVND (reference sequence). The CDR3 nucleotides read TGTGCCAGTAGTATTGACAGGGGGACTGAAAAACTGTTTTTT. Its translation is CASSIDRGTEKLFF.

Concerning this clonotype: One junction end does not reproduce the germline sequence, and a read error may be involved. The rearrangement links TRBV28 to TRBJ2-5, with 14 bases lining up with TRBD2. This CDR3 region has 17 residues. In germline, CDR1 is MDHEN, CDR2 SYDVKM. The CDR3 DNA is TGTGCCTGCAGGAAGGCGGGACTAGCGGGGGTGCAAGAGACCCAGTACTTC. Encoded protein: CACRKAGLAGVQETQYF. Drawing the rest from reference TRBV28 and TRBJ2-5, the complete variable domain is DVKVTQSSRYLVKRTGEKVFLECVQDMDHENMFWYRQDPGLGLRLIYFSYDVKMKEKGDIPEGYSVSREKKERFSLILESASTNQTSMYLCACRKAGLAGVQETQYFGPGTRLLVL.

The chain carries TRBV11-3 and TRBJ1-2; D not certain. V was trimmed by 2 bases and J by 1 base, leaving 14 bases between them. CDR1 SGHNT and CDR2 YENEEA come from the germline V gene. This CDR3 is built from 16 residues. The CDR3 DNA follows: TGTGCCAGCAGCTTATCGTCTGTGGTCTATAACTATGGCTACACCTTC. Translation gives CASSLSSVVYNYGYTF.

The chain employs TRBV18 and TRBJ2-1, with D perhaps TRBD2 (6 bases). The CDR3 spans 13 residues. Germline assignment: CDR1 KGHSH and CDR2 LQKENI. Deletions cut 3 bases from V and 8 bases from J, with 11 bases between. In nucleotides, the CDR3 is TGTGCCAGCTCACCCGGGGGTGGGGATGAGCAGTTCTTC. The encoded protein is CASSPGGGDEQFF.

Only a few counts were recorded for this clonotype. The chain uses TRBV9 and TRBJ1-2, with D perhaps TRBD1 (5 bases). This CDR3 has 17 amino acids. CDR1 and CDR2 from the germline V gene are SGDLS and YYNGEE. With 3 bases removed from V and 2 bases from J, the gap between germline ends came to 20 bases. CDR3 protein: CASSESLQGGENYGYTF. CDR3 DNA: TGTGCCAGCAGCGAGAGCCTTCAGGGCGGCGAAAACTATGGCTACACCTTC.